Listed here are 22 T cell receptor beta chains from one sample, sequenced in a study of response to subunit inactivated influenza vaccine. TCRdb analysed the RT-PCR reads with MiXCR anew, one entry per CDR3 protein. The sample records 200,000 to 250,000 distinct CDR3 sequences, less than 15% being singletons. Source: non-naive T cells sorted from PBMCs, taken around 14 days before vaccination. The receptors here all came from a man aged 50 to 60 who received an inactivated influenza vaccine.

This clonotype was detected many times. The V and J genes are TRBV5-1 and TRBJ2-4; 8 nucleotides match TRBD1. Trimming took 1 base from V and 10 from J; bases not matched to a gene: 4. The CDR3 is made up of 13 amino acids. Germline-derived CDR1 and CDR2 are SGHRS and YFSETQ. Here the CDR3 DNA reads TGCGCCAGCAGCTTGTCCGGGACAGGTATTCAGTACTTC. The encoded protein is CASSLSGTGIQYF.

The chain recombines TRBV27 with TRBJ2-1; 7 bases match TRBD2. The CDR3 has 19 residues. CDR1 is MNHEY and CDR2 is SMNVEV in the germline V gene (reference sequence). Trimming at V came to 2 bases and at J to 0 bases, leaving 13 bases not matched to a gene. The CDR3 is CASSLQGALRGSSYNEQFF. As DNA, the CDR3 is TGTGCCAGCAGTTTACAAGGGGCCTTGCGGGGGAGCTCCTACAATGAGCAGTTCTTC.

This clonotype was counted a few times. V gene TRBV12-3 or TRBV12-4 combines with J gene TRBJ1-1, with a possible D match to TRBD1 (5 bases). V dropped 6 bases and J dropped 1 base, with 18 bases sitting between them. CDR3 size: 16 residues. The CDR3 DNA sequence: TGTGCCAGCAGCAATGCAGGGCGCGGGAGGAACACTGAAGCTTTCTTT. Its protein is CASSNAGRGRNTEAFF.

CDR3 in amino acids: CSARDPSRQHF. The CDR3 coding sequence is TGCAGTGCTAGAGATCCGTCCCGCCAGCATTTT. J is TRBJ1-5 and V is TRBV20-1; no clear D. The CDR3 has 11 amino acids. Trimming stripped 0 bases from V and 12 bases from J, with 9 bases between. Germline V gene sequence: CDR1 DFQATT, CDR2 SNEGSKA (reference sequence).

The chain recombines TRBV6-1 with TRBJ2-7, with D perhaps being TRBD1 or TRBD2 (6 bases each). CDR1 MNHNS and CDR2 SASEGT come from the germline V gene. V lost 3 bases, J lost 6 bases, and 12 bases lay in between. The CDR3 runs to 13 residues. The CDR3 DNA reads TGTGCCAGCAGTGAGATGAGGGGGGTCGAGCAGTACTTC. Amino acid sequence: CASSEMRGVEQYF.

This CDR3 reads CAWNIRMANYGYTF. CDR3 DNA sequence: TGTGCCTGGAATATTCGAATGGCTAACTATGGCTACACCTTC. The V and J genes are TRBV30 and TRBJ1-2; D not certain. The CDR3 has 14 amino acids. In germline, CDR1 is GTSNPN, CDR2 SVGIG (reference sequence). The V gene lost 4 bases and the J gene lost 0 bases, with 12 bases spanning the gap.

CDR3 residues: CASSQTADIAYEQYF. The DNA of the CDR3 is TGCGCCAGCAGCCAGACCGCCGACATTGCCTACGAGCAGTACTTC. The V gene is TRBV4-1, the J gene TRBJ2-7; no clear D. There are 15 residues in the CDR3. CDR1 and CDR2 (germline): MGHRA, YSYEKL. The V end was cut by 3 bases, the J end by 2 bases, with 14 bases between.

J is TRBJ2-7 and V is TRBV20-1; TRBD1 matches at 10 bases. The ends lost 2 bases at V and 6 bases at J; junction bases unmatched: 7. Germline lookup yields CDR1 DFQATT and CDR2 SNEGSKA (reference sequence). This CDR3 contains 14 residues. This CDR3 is CSARSGTGVSEQYF. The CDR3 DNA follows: TGCAGTGCTAGATCGGGGACAGGGGTGAGCGAGCAGTACTTC.

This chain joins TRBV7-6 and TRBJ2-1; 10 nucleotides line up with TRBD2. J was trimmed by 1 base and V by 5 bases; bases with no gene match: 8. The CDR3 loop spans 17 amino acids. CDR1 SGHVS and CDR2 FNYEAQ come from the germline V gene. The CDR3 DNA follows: TGTGCCAGCAGCCGACAGCGGGGGGGCCAGTCCTACAATGAGCAGTTCTTC. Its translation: CASSRQRGGQSYNEQFF.

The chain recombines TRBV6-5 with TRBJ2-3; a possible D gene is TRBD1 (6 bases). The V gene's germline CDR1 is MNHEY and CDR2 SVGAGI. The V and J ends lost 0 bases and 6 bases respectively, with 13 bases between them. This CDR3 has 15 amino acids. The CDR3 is CASSYSGARVDTQYF. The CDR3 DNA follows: TGTGCCAGCAGTTACTCGGGGGCCCGGGTGGATACGCAGTATTTT.

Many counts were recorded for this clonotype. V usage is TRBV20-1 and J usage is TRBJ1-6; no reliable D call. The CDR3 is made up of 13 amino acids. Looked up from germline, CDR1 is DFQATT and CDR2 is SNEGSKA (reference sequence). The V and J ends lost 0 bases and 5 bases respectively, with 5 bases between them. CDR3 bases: TGCAGTGCTAGAGATCACAATAATTCACCCCTCCACTTT. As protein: CSARDHNNSPLHF.

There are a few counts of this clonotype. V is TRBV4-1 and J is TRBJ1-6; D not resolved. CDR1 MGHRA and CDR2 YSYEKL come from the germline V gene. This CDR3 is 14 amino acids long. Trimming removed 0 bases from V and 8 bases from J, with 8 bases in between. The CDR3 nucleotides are TGCGCCAGCAGCCAAGAGAGGGAAGATTCACCCCTCCACTTT. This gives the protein CASSQEREDSPLHF.

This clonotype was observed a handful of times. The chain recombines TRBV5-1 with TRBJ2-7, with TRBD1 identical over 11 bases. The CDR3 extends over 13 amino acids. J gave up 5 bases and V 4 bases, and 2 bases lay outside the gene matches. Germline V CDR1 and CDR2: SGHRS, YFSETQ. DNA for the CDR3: TGCGCCAGCAGCCAGGGACAGGGGGACGAGCAGTACTTC. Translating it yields CASSQGQGDEQYF.

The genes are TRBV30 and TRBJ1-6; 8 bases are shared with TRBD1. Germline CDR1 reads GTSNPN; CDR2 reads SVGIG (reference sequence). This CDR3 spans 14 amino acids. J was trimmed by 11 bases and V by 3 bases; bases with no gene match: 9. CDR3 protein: CAWRWLQGETPLHF. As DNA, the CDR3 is TGTGCCTGGAGGTGGTTACAGGGGGAGACACCCCTCCACTTT.

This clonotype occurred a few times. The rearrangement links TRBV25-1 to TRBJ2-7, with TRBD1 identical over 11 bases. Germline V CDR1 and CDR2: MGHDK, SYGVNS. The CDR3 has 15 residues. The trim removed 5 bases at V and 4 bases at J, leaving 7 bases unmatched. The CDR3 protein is CASSSGGTGGYEQYF. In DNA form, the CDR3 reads TGTGCCAGCAGTTCTGGAGGGACAGGGGGATACGAGCAGTACTTC.

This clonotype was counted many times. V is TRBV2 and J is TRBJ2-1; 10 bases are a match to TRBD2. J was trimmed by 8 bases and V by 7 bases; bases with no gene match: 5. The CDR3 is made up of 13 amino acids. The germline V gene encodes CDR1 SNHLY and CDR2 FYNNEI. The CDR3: CASKTSGIYEQFF. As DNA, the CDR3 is TGTGCCAGCAAAACTAGCGGGATATATGAGCAGTTCTTC.

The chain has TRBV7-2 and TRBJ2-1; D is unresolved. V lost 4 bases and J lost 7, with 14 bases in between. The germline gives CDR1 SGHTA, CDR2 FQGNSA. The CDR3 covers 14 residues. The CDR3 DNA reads TGTGCCAGCAGCTCAAGCGCAGTCCCAAATGAGCAGTTCTTC. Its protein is CASSSSAVPNEQFF.

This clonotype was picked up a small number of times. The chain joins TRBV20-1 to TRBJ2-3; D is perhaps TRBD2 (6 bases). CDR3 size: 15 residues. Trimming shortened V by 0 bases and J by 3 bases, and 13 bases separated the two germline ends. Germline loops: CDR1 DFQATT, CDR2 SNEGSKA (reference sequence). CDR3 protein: CSARDFGRGTDTQYF. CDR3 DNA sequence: TGCAGTGCTAGAGATTTCGGGAGAGGTACAGATACGCAGTATTTT.

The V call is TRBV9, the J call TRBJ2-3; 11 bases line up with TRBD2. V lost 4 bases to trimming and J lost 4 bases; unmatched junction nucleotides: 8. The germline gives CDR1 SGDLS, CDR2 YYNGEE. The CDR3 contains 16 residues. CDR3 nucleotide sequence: TGTGCCAGCAGCCCAAGGACTAGCGGGCTGGCAGATACGCAGTATTTT. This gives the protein CASSPRTSGLADTQYF. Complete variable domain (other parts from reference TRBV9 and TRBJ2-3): DSGVTQTPKHLITATGQRVTLRCSPRSGDLSVYWYQQSLDQGLQFLIQYYNGEERAKGNILERFSAQQFPDLHSELNLSSLELGDSALYFCASSPRTSGLADTQYFGPGTRLTVL.

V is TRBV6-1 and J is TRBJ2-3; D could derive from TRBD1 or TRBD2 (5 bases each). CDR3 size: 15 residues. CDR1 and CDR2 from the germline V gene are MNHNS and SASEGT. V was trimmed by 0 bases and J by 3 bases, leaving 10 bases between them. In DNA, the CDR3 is TGTGCCAGCAGTGAAGCGCTTTGGGGGACAGATACGCAGTATTTT. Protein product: CASSEALWGTDTQYF.

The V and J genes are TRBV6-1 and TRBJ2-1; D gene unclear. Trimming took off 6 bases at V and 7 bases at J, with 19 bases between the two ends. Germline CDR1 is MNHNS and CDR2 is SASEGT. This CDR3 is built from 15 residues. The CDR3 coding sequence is TGTGCCAGCAGCCCCCCAGCCCGTAGGAAGAATGAGCAGTTCTTC. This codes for CASSPPARRKNEQFF.

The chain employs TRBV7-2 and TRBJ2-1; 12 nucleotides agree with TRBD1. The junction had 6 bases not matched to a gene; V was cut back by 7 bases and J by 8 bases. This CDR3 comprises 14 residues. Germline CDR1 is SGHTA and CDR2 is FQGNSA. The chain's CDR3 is CASTGTGGPYEQFF. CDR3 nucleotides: TGTGCCAGCACCGGGACAGGGGGCCCCTATGAGCAGTTCTTC.